This T cell receptor (beta chain) was sequenced for a study of blood T cell repertoires in COVID-19. Study-wide context: In each case, the material was cDNA or gDNA derived from T cells, B-cell-depleted T cells, or PBMCs.

V lost 4 bases to trimming and J lost 4 bases; unmatched junction nucleotides: 6. Germline-derived CDR1 and CDR2 are LGHDT and YNNKEL (reference sequence). There are 14 residues in the CDR3. Here immunoSEQ multiplex PCR was the method, and the copy in TCRdb shows in-frame clones only, minus some. This sample has roughly 110,000 clones, with roughly 90% found just once. The sequence was collected from a man between 35 and 55 years old with active or convalescent COVID-19. J is TRBJ2-7 and V is TRBV3-1 (or the pseudogene TRBV3-2); 8 bases agree with TRBD1. The sequenced material came from peripheral blood. The CDR3 protein is CASSPGQGRYEQYF. In DNA, the CDR3 is TGTGCCAGCAGCCCCGGACAGGGTAGATACGAGCAGTACTTC.